These T cell receptor beta chains were read from a single sample in a study of T-cell reconstitution after alpha-beta-depleted transplantation in children. TCRdb reprocessed the PCR reads with MiXCR, giving one entry per CDR3 protein. This sample yields 450,000 to 550,000 distinct CDR3 sequences, of which about an eighth are seen a single time; approximately 14% belongs to the top ten. The source was PBMCs, mostly from graft donor cells, collected 180 days after TCRalphabeta/CD19-depleted stem cell transplant. Source of these receptors: a female patient aged 2-10 years who had a stem cell transplant for aplastic anemia, so the T cells may come from the graft donor. Each CDR3 is given with its conserved first and last residue. A D gene is named only where the DNA matches it firmly. Expanded clones get a size class; other rows say once, few or many, or leave the size out.

J gene,D gene,V gene,clone size,CDR3 DNA,CDR3 protein
TRBJ2-7,-,TRBV7-8,few,TGTGCCAGCAGCGTCGGCCGTTTAAGCTCCTACGAGCAGTACTTC,CASSVGRLSSYEQYF
TRBJ2-5,TRBD2,TRBV20-1,-,TGCAGTGCTAATCTTCCCCGGCCGGGAGGATTGACCCAGTACTTC,CSANLPRPGGLTQYF
TRBJ1-1,-,TRBV12-3/TRBV12-4,-,TGTGCCGGCAGTTTAGGCAGTCTGGTCACTGAAGCTTTCTTT,CAGSLGSLVTEAFF
TRBJ2-7,TRBD1,TRBV5-1,few,TGCGCCAGCAGCTTGGACAGGGGATTGGCCGAGCAGTACTTC,CASSLDRGLAEQYF
TRBJ2-3,TRBD2,TRBV6-5,-,TGTGCCAGCAGTTACTCCAGGACTAGCTGGGGCACAGATACGCAGTATTTT,CASSYSRTSWGTDTQYF
TRBJ2-7,-,TRBV6-5,few,TGTGCCAGCAGTTACGAGCCCAACAGAGCCTACGAGCAGTACTTC,CASSYEPNRAYEQYF
TRBJ2-7,-,TRBV5-2,few,TGTGCCATCAACTCTCCGGGCATCCCCCATCGTTCCTACTACGAGCAGTACTTC,CAINSPGIPHRSYYEQYF
TRBJ2-1,TRBD2,TRBV4-3,once,TGCGCCAGCAGCCAACCACTAGCGGGAGGGCCCGGTGAGCAGTTCTTC,CASSQPLAGGPGEQFF
TRBJ1-5,TRBD1,TRBV5-1,-,TGCGCCAGCAGCTTGGGGACAGGGTCCTTAAATCAGCCCCAGCATTTT,CASSLGTGSLNQPQHF
TRBJ2-7,-,TRBV7-6,-,TGTGCCAGCAGCTTAGGGGCCGGGGCACAGGCGGCTGGGGAGCAGTACTTC,CASSLGAGAQAAGEQYF
TRBJ2-3,TRBD2,TRBV24-1,-,TGTGCCACCGGCTTAGCGGGAGCTACAGATACGCAGTATTTT,CATGLAGATDTQYF
TRBJ1-2,-,TRBV15,many,TGTGCCACCAGCAACACAAACTATGGCTACACCTTC,CATSNTNYGYTF
TRBJ2-3,TRBD2,TRBV28,few,TGTGCCAGCAAACTAGCGGGAGGGCCAGAAGATACGCAGTATTTT,CASKLAGGPEDTQYF
TRBJ1-1,-,TRBV6-1,-,TGTGCCAGCAGTCCTGACAGGCGTAGCACTGAAGCTTTCTTT,CASSPDRRSTEAFF
TRBJ2-2,TRBD2,TRBV11-2,-,TGTGCCAGCAGCCAGACGGCGGGAGGAATGGTCACCGGGGAGCTGTTTTTT,CASSQTAGGMVTGELFF
TRBJ1-4,-,TRBV21-1,-,TGTGCCAGCAGCAACCGGGACAGGGATCAGGGGTCGGCTAATGAAAAACTGTTTTTT,CASSNRDRDQGSANEKLFF
TRBJ2-7,-,TRBV28,-,TGTGCCAGCAGTGGGCTCGGGACACTAGACTACGAGCAGTACTTC,CASSGLGTLDYEQYF
TRBJ1-4,-,TRBV20-1,-,TGCAATGCTATTGACGGGTTCCAAAAACTGTTTTTT,CNAIDGFQKLFF
TRBJ2-1,-,TRBV24-1,few,TGTGCCACCAGTGCCGTTTATGAGCAGTTCTTC,CATSAVYEQFF
TRBJ2-2,-,TRBV11-2,-,TGTGCCAGCAGCCTCAGGGCGGCCACCGGGGAGCTGTTTTTT,CASSLRAATGELFF
TRBJ2-5,-,TRBV7-2,few,TGTGCCAGCAGCTTAGGGGGTTTTGCAGAGACCCAGTACTTC,CASSLGGFAETQYF
TRBJ2-1,-,TRBV5-1,few,TGCGCCAGCAGCTTGGGCAGGGCCGTCTTAAGTGAGCAGTTCTTC,CASSLGRAVLSEQFF
TRBJ1-5,-,TRBV24-1,-,TGTGCCACCAGTGAGTCCACAGGGCCCAATCAGCCCCAGCATTTT,CATSESTGPNQPQHF
TRBJ1-1,TRBD1,TRBV7-9,-,TGTGCCAGCAGCTTAGTAGGACAGGGGGACACTGAAGCTTTCTTT,CASSLVGQGDTEAFF
TRBJ2-3,-,TRBV28,-,TGTGCCAGCAGTTTAAGGGGATACACAGATACGCAGTATTTT,CASSLRGYTDTQYF
TRBJ2-5,-,TRBV5-1,many,TGCGCCAGCAGCTTGGGACTACTCCAAGAGACCCAGTACTTC,CASSLGLLQETQYF
TRBJ2-2,-,TRBV27,few,TGTGCCAGCAGTTGGAGGCAAGGAAGCACCGGGGAGCTGTTTTTT,CASSWRQGSTGELFF
TRBJ2-7,-,TRBV20-1,-,TGCAGTGGGAGGAAAGGGGACTACGAGCAGTACTTC,CSGRKGDYEQYF
TRBJ2-6,-,TRBV28,few,TGTGCCAGCAGTTTTACCGGTCGTCCCTCTGGGGCCAACGTCCTGACTTTC,CASSFTGRPSGANVLTF
TRBJ2-6,-,TRBV29-1,few,TGCAGCGTTGATATCTCTGGGGCCAACGTCCTGACTTTC,CSVDISGANVLTF
TRBJ2-1,-,TRBV12-5,few,TGTGCTAGTGGTTTGGCATCTCGTTTGGAGCAGTTCTTC,CASGLASRLEQFF
TRBJ2-3,-,TRBV5-1,many,TGCGCCAGCAGCTTGGCCCGGACCCAGGGGGATACGCAGTATTTT,CASSLARTQGDTQYF
TRBJ1-1,-,TRBV10-3,-,TGTGCCATCAAATCCACCAGAGCCTTGAACACTGAAGCTTTCTTT,CAIKSTRALNTEAFF
TRBJ2-5,TRBD2,TRBV7-9,many,TGTGCCAGCAGCCGAGCGGGGGGATCCCAGTACTTC,CASSRAGGSQYF
TRBJ1-1,TRBD1,TRBV5-1,-,TGCGCCAGCGCGAGCAGACAGGGGTGGGCGAACACTGAAGCTTTCTTT,CASASRQGWANTEAFF
TRBJ1-5,-,TRBV20-1,few,TGCAGTGCTGTTGACAGGTCCCAGCATTTT,CSAVDRSQHF
TRBJ2-7,-,TRBV7-8,many,TGTGCCAGCAGCCCTCGGGGCACCTACGAGCAGTACTTC,CASSPRGTYEQYF
TRBJ2-7,TRBD1,TRBV29-1,few,TGCAGCGTCTGGGACAGGGGGCGAAACGAGCAGTACTTC,CSVWDRGRNEQYF
TRBJ1-1,-,TRBV28,few,TGTGCCAGCAGTTTCCCAGGACAATACATGAACACTGAAGCTTTCTTT,CASSFPGQYMNTEAFF
TRBJ2-7,TRBD2,TRBV20-1,-,TGCAGTGCTAGCCTAGCGGTAGGACAACACCATAAGTACTACGAGCAGTACTTC,CSASLAVGQHHKYYEQYF
TRBJ2-2,-,TRBV21-1,many,TGTGCCAGCAGCCGGGGTGGCACCGGGGAGCTGTTTTTT,CASSRGGTGELFF
TRBJ1-5,-,TRBV20-1,-,TGCAGTGCTATCAGGAATAGCAATCAGCCCCAGCATTTT,CSAIRNSNQPQHF
TRBJ2-1,TRBD2,TRBV27,few,TGTGCCAGCAGTTTAGTACTAGCGCTTAACAATGAGCAGTTCTTC,CASSLVLALNNEQFF
TRBJ1-5,-,TRBV24-1,few,TGTGCCACCAGTGGGGCAGGCATTAGCAATCAGCCCCAGCATTTT,CATSGAGISNQPQHF